Listed here are 8 T cell receptor beta chains from one sample, sequenced in a study of OX40 agonist ivuxolimab in advanced cancers. TCRdb keeps only in-frame clones here, not all; method: immunoSEQ multiplex PCR. Of approximately 71,000 clones listed, 84% were seen once; the top ten hold roughly 0.8%. Here the sequenced sample was CD4+ or CD8+ T cells sorted from blood, taken in a trial of the OX40 agonist ivuxolimab. Receptors were obtained from an adult with an advanced solid tumor such as melanoma, head and neck, liver or kidney cancer.

The CDR3 coding sequence is TGTGCCAGCAGCTTAGCTAGGGGCGGACCAACTTATGGCTACACCTTC. Protein sequence: CASSLARGGPTYGYTF. This chain joins TRBV7-2 and TRBJ1-2; tentatively, D is TRBD1 (5 bases). Trimming cost V 0 bases and J 5 bases, with 16 bases left between them. This CDR3 contains 16 residues. In germline, CDR1 is SGHTA, CDR2 FQGNSA.

This clone was recorded once. V usage is TRBV6-1 and J usage is TRBJ1-5, with D uncertain. This CDR3 has 13 residues. In germline, CDR1 is MNHNS, CDR2 SASEGT. V lost 7 bases, J lost 1 base, and 8 bases lay in between. The CDR3 sequence is CASMPLSNQPQHF. The CDR3 region has the DNA TGTGCCAGCATGCCCTTAAGCAATCAGCCCCAGCATTTT.

The chain uses TRBV5-1 and TRBJ2-3, with TRBD2 matching over 10 bases. Germline values: CDR1 SGHRS, CDR2 YFSETQ. The CDR3 totals 17 residues. V shed 0 bases and J 0 bases; nucleotides not matched to a gene: 4. The CDR3 nucleotides read TGCGCCAGCAGCTTGGGCACTAGCGGGACGAGCACAGATACGCAGTATTTT. Translating it yields CASSLGTSGTSTDTQYF.

This clone turned up a few times. The V call is TRBV5-5, the J call TRBJ1-1, with D maybe TRBD1 (5 bases). Germline loops: CDR1 SGHKS, CDR2 YYEKEE (reference sequence). Trimming left V 6 bases short and J 7 bases short, with 25 bases between. This CDR3 is built from 16 residues. This chain's CDR3 is CASIKRPDSSVSEAFF. CDR3 sequence (DNA): TGTGCCAGCATCAAACGACCCGACAGCTCAGTTAGTGAAGCTTTCTTT.

V and J are TRBV27 and TRBJ2-7, with D unresolved. The CDR3 has 13 amino acids. V was shortened by 3 bases and J by 0 bases, with 6 bases between the two germline ends. Germline CDR1 is MNHEY and CDR2 is SMNVEV (reference sequence). CDR3 sequence: CASSLVVSYEQYF. CDR3 in DNA: TGTGCCAGCAGTTTGGTTGTCTCCTACGAGCAGTACTTC.

The rearrangement joins TRBV5-4 to TRBJ2-1, with D maybe TRBD2 (5 bases). CDR1 is SGHNT and CDR2 is YYREEE in the germline V gene (reference sequence). The ends were cut back, 1 base at V and 1 base at J, with 9 bases in the middle. CDR3 length: 15 residues. The CDR3: CASSLTGNSYNEQFF. The CDR3 coding sequence is TGTGCCAGCAGCTTGACGGGGAATTCCTACAATGAGCAGTTCTTC.

The chain combines TRBV19 with TRBJ1-5; D gene uncertain. This CDR3 is 15 amino acids long. Germline V gives CDR1 LNHDA, CDR2 SQIVND (reference sequence). V dropped 3 bases and J dropped 6 bases, with 15 bases sitting between them. The CDR3 sequence: CASSIAGRAGQPQHF. The CDR3, as DNA: TGTGCCAGTAGTATCGCCGGGAGGGCTGGTCAGCCCCAGCATTTT.

This sequence joins TRBV19 and TRBJ1-1; the D is unclear. Per the germline V gene, CDR1 is LNHDA and CDR2 is SQIVND (reference sequence). V dropped 3 bases and J dropped 13 bases, with 15 bases sitting between them. This CDR3 comprises 12 residues. CDR3 nucleotide sequence: TGTGCCAGTAGTATGCGGCAGAACCCTGGTTTCTTT. It is translated as CASSMRQNPGFF.